This T cell receptor beta chain was sequenced in a study of T cells in Graves' hyperthyroidism and ophthalmopathy. V dropped 6 bases and J dropped 5 bases, with 7 bases sitting between them. This CDR3 is 11 amino acids long. This clonotype was seen ten or more times. As yet, its antigen is unknown. Points from the study as a whole: Prediction of ophthalmopathy progression came a median about 6 months pre-onset. Researchers report that a 13 V-J model separated ophthalmopathy from stable hyperthyroidism. Most thyroid clonotypes expanded above 0.001 appeared in blood too.

RNA transcripts yielded amplified TCR beta CDR3 regions. Using the HTBI primer set, a first-round RT-PCR was run on the TCR CDR3. MiXCR, run by TCRdb on the multiplex PCR reads, gives a single entry per CDR3 protein. Of roughly 510,000 distinct CDR3 sequences in the sample, 20% to 25% were seen once. Hyperthyroidism patients were newly diagnosed, had disease duration under 2 months, and were aged 18 to 65 years. The chain employs TRBV12-3 or TRBV12-4 and TRBJ2-5; D is unresolved. The receptor comes from a man aged 18 to 29 with Graves' hyperthyroidism. Sample: blood. CDR3 DNA: TGTGCCAGCAGCCGAAGGGAGACCCAGTACTTC. Residues: CASSRRETQYF.